These 18 T cell receptor beta chains share one sample of origin, sequenced in a study of OX40 agonist ivuxolimab in advanced cancers. Generated by immunoSEQ multiplex PCR, the TCRdb table keeps only in-frame clones and is missing some. The sample yields around 39,000 clones, roughly 80% seen once. Here the sequenced sample was CD4+ or CD8+ T cells sorted from blood, taken in a trial of the OX40 agonist ivuxolimab. These TCRs come from an adult with an advanced solid tumor such as melanoma, head and neck, liver or kidney cancer.

This chain uses TRBV4-3 with TRBJ2-3; possible D gene TRBD2, 5 bases. CDR1 is LGHNA, CDR2 YSLEER, per germline. The CDR3 spans 14 residues. V gave up 4 bases and J gave up 3 bases, with 11 bases separating them. The CDR3 nucleotides read TGCGCCAGCAGCCTAACCCGGGGAACAGATACGCAGTATTTT. Translation gives CASSLTRGTDTQYF.

The rearrangement links TRBV2 to TRBJ2-1; 16 bases map to TRBD2. V lost 1 base to trimming and J lost 3 bases; unmatched junction nucleotides: 3. Germline V lookup: CDR1 SNHLY, CDR2 FYNNEI. This CDR3 has 18 amino acids. For the CDR3, the DNA is TGTGCCAGCAGTGAAGAGGGACTAGCGGGGGGGCTCTACAATGAGCAGTTCTTC. Its translation is CASSEEGLAGGLYNEQFF.

V is TRBV6-4 and J is TRBJ1-1; D remains ambiguous. Germline values: CDR1 MRHNA, CDR2 SNTAGT. The germline V and J ends were trimmed by 7 bases and 2 bases, with 8 bases remaining between them. The CDR3 extends over 12 amino acids. The CDR3 protein is CASTHSNTEAFF. As DNA, the CDR3 is TGTGCCAGCACGCACAGTAACACTGAAGCTTTCTTT.

This clone was seen only a few times. The V gene is TRBV5-1, the J gene TRBJ2-2; possible D gene TRBD1, 6 bases. V lost 5 bases and J 4 bases, leaving 12 bases between the germline ends. Germline V CDR1 and CDR2: SGHRS, YFSETQ. CDR3 length: 14 amino acids. The CDR3: CASRGDTLTGELFF. For the CDR3, the DNA is TGCGCCAGCAGAGGGGACACACTCACCGGGGAGCTGTTTTTT.

Written as DNA, the CDR3 is TGTGCCAGCAGCCCTCGAGCGGGGGGCTCTGGGGCCAACGTCCTGACTTTC. This gives the protein CASSPRAGGSGANVLTF. V gene TRBV7-6 combines with J gene TRBJ2-6; TRBD2 aligns across 9 bases. Germline assignment: CDR1 SGHVS and CDR2 FNYEAQ. Trimming cost V 5 bases and J 0 bases; bases outside gene matches: 5. The CDR3 runs to 17 residues.

Remarks on this clone: Different DNA sequences within this sample yield the same CDR3. The chain employs TRBV29-1 and TRBJ2-3; D is possibly TRBD1 (5 bases). Germline CDR1 is SQVTM and CDR2 is ANQGSEA. Trimming cost V 3 bases and J 4 bases, with 8 bases left between them. The length of the CDR3 is 12 residues. The CDR3 protein is CSVDTGSDTQYF. The CDR3 DNA reads TGCAGCGTTGATACAGGTTCAGATACGCAGTATTTT.

This clone was detected only a few times. This rearrangement joins TRBV14 to TRBJ1-1; D call uncertain. The CDR3 contains 13 residues. V dropped 2 bases and J dropped 0 bases, with 4 bases sitting between them. CDR1 SGHDN and CDR2 FVKESK come from the germline V gene. CDR3 nucleotides: TGTGCCAGCAGCCAACAGGTGAACACTGAAGCTTTCTTT. This gives the protein CASSQQVNTEAFF.

The V and J genes are TRBV30 and TRBJ2-1; the match to TRBD2 covers 12 bases. After removal of 4 bases from V and 3 bases from J, the junction contained 4 bases not matched to a gene. The CDR3 is 15 amino acids. Germline CDR1 GTSNPN, CDR2 SVGIG (reference sequence). CDR3 sequence (DNA): TGTGCCTGGACCCTGGGACTAGCGGGCTACAATGAGCAGTTCTTC. This sequence encodes CAWTLGLAGYNEQFF.

In this sample, this clone is medium-sized. The V call is TRBV19, the J call TRBJ1-3; the D gene is possibly TRBD1 (6 bases). CDR1 is LNHDA and CDR2 is SQIVND in the germline V gene (reference sequence). This CDR3 has 17 amino acids. Trimming shortened V by 5 bases and J by 7 bases, and 24 bases separated the two germline ends. CDR3 protein: CASSGRDTSEGWNTIYF. The CDR3 DNA follows: TGTGCCAGTAGTGGGAGGGACACTTCGGAAGGTTGGAACACCATATATTTT.

This chain connects TRBV29-1 to TRBJ1-3, with 7 bases aligning to TRBD1. CDR1 is SQVTM, CDR2 ANQGSEA, per germline. The CDR3 sequence is 15 residues long. V lost 4 bases, J lost 0 bases, and 6 bases stayed unmatched. The CDR3 region is CSVAWTGASGNTIYF. DNA for the CDR3: TGCAGCGTTGCCTGGACAGGAGCCTCTGGAAACACCATATATTTT.

Concerning this clone itself: The junction departs from germline at one end; a sequencing error may be responsible. V is TRBV7-9 and J is TRBJ2-5; 10 nucleotides align to TRBD2. The germline V gene encodes CDR1 SEHNR and CDR2 FQNEAQ (reference sequence). This CDR3 is 15 amino acids long. Here the CDR3 reads CASSVAGGPQETQYF. Written as DNA, the CDR3 is TGTGCCAGCAGCGTAGCGGGGGGCCCACAAGAGACCCAGTACTTC.

The rearrangement joins TRBV5-1 to TRBJ1-1, with 7 nucleotides matching TRBD1. V gave up 2 bases and J gave up 4 bases; unmatched junction bases: 8. The CDR3 extends over 15 amino acids. Germline V CDR1 and CDR2: SGHRS, YFSETQ. The DNA for the CDR3 is TGCGCCAGCAGCTTAGGACAGGTGTCGACCACTGAAGCTTTCTTT. This encodes CASSLGQVSTTEAFF.

CDR3 residues: CASTLTGTSNQPQHF. In nucleotides, the CDR3 is TGTGCCAGCACTCTTACCGGGACATCTAATCAGCCCCAGCATTTT. The gene calls are TRBV2 and TRBJ1-5; D possibly corresponds to TRBD1 (6 bases). Germline CDR1 is SNHLY and CDR2 is FYNNEI. Trimming took off 7 bases at V and 4 bases at J, with 17 bases between the two ends. The CDR3 sequence is 15 residues long.

This clone is medium-sized in the sample. The chain joins TRBV18 to TRBJ1-1; a possible D gene is TRBD1 (5 bases). This CDR3 contains 15 residues. Germline-derived CDR1 and CDR2 are KGHSH and LQKENI. Trimming took 1 base from V and 4 from J, leaving 13 bases between them. The CDR3 DNA reads as TGTGCCAGCTCACCACTCGGGGAAGGGGCCACTGAAGCTTTCTTT. This codes for CASSPLGEGATEAFF. The whole variable domain, filled in from reference TRBV18 and TRBJ1-1, reads NAGVMQNPRHLVRRRGQEARLRCSPMKGHSHVYWYRQLPEEGLKFMVYLQKENIIDESGMPKERFSAEFPKEGPSILRIQQVVRGDSAAYFCASSPLGEGATEAFFGQGTRLTVV.

The chain links TRBV5-1 to TRBJ2-3; 8 bases fit TRBD1. Trimming at V came to 0 bases and at J to 3 bases, leaving 6 bases not matched to a gene. Germline V gene data show CDR1 as SGHRS and CDR2 as YFSETQ. The CDR3 contains 16 residues. The CDR3 bases are TGCGCCAGCAGCTTGGGATTGGACAGGGCGACAGATACGCAGTATTTT. Amino acids: CASSLGLDRATDTQYF.

V and J are TRBV9 and TRBJ1-4; possible D gene TRBD1, 5 bases. The V gene lost 1 base and the J gene lost 2 bases, with 9 bases spanning the gap. Germline assignment: CDR1 SGDLS and CDR2 YYNGEE. This CDR3 has 15 residues. Written as DNA, the CDR3 is TGTGCCAGCAGCGTACAGGGAGCTACTAATGAAAAACTGTTTTTT. This translates into CASSVQGATNEKLFF.

The chain has TRBV5-4 and TRBJ2-3; the D gene is possibly TRBD2 (5 bases). The CDR3 is 15 amino acids. CDR1 and CDR2 (germline): SGHNT, YYREEE (reference sequence). The V gene lost 4 bases and the J gene lost 0 bases, with 12 bases spanning the gap. The CDR3 DNA reads TGTGCCAGCAGCGTGGACTCTACTAGCACAGATACGCAGTATTTT. Residues: CASSVDSTSTDTQYF.

V and J are TRBV27 and TRBJ2-7; TRBD1 aligns across 10 bases. Germline V gene lookup returns CDR1 MNHEY and CDR2 SMNVEV (reference sequence). V trimming: 6 bases; J trimming: 2 bases; junction bases outside the gene matches: 10. The CDR3 contains 16 residues. In nucleotides, the CDR3 is TGTGCCAGCAGACTTTTATCTGGGACAGGGGCCTACGAGCAGTACTTC. Its protein product is CASRLLSGTGAYEQYF.